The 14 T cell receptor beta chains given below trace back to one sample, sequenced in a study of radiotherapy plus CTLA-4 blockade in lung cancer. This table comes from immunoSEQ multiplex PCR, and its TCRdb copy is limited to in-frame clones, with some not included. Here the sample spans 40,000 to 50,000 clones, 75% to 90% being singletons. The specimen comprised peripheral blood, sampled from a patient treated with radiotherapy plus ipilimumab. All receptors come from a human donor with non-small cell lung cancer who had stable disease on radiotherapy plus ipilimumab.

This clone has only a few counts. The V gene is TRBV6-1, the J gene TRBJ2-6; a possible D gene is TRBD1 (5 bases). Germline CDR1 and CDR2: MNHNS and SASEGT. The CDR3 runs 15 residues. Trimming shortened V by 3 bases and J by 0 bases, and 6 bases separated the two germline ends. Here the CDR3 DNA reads TGTGCCAGCAGTGACGACAGCTCTGGGGCCAACGTCCTGACTTTC. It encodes CASSDDSSGANVLTF.

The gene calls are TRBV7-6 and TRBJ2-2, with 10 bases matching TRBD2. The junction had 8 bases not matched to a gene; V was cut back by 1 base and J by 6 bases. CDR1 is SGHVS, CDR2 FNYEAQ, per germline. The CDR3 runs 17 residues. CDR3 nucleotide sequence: TGTGCCAGCAGCTTAGTTCGAGCGGGAGGGCCCCCCGGGGAGCTGTTTTTT. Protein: CASSLVRAGGPPGELFF.

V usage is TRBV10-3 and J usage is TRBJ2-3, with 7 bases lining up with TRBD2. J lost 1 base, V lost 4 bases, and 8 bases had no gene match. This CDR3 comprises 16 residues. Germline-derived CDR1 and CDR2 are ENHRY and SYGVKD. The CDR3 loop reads CAISVGGERGTDTQYF. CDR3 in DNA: TGTGCCATCAGTGTGGGAGGGGAGAGGGGCACAGATACGCAGTATTTT.

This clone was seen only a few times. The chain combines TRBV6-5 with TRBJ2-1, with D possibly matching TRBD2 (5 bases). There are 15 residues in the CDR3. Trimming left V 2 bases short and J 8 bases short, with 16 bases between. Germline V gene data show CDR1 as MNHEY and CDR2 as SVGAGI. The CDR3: CASSYTLGLKDEQFF. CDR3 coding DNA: TGTGCCAGCAGTTACACCCTAGGACTTAAGGATGAGCAGTTCTTC.

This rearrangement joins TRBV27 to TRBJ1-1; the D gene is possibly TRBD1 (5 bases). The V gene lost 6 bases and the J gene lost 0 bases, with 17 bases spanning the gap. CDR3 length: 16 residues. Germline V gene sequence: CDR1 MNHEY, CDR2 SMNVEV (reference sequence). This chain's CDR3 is CASRTRAAKVNTEAFF. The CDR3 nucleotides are TGTGCCAGCAGAACCAGGGCCGCCAAGGTGAACACTGAAGCTTTCTTT.

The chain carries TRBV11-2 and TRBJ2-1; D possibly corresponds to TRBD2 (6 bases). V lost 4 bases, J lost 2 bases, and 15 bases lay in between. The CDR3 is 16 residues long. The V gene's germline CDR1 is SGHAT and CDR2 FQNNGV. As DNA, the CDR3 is TGTGCCAGCAGCTCTCTCCGGAGGGCAACCTACAATGAGCAGTTCTTC. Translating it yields CASSSLRRATYNEQFF.

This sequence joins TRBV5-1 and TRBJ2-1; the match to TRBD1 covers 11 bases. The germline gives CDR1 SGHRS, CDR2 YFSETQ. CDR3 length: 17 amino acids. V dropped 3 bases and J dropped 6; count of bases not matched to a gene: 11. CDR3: CASSWMPGTGGSNEQFF. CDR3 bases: TGCGCCAGCAGCTGGATGCCAGGGACAGGGGGGTCCAATGAGCAGTTCTTC.

CDR3 in DNA: TGTGCCAGCAGCTTAGTTGTGAGGGGACTAGCGGGAGGAGGCGAGCAGTACTTC. Translating it yields CASSLVVRGLAGGGEQYF. The chain carries TRBV7-8 and TRBJ2-7; 15 positions agree with TRBD2. Unmatched junction bases numbered 10, after V lost 1 base and J lost 6 bases. The germline V gene encodes CDR1 SGHVS and CDR2 FQNEAQ. The CDR3 contains 18 residues.

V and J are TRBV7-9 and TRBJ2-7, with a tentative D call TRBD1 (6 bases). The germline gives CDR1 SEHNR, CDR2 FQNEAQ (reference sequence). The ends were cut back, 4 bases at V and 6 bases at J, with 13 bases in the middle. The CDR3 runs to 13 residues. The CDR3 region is CASSSLQGGEQYF. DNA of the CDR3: TGTGCCAGCAGCTCGCTACAGGGTGGCGAGCAGTACTTC. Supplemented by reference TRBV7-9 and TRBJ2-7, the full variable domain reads DTGVSQNPRHKITKRGQNVTFRCDPISEHNRLYWYRQTLGQGPEFLTYFQNEAQLEKSRLLSDRFSAERPKGSFSTLEIQRTEQGDSAMYLCASSSLQGGEQYFGPGTRLTVT.

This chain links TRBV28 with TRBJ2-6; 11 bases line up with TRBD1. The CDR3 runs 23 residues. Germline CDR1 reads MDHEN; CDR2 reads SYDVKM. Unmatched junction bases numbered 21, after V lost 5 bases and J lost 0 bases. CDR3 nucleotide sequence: TGTGCCAGCAGTCCAAGCTGGACAGGGGGCCCATCACAGTCTTACTCTGGGGCCAACGTCCTGACTTTC. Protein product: CASSPSWTGGPSQSYSGANVLTF.

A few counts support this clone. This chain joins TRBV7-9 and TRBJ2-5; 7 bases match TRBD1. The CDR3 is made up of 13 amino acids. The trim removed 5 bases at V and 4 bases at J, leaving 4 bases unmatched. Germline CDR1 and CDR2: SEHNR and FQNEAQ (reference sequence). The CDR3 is CASSPRGPETQYF. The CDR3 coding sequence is TGTGCCAGCAGCCCTAGGGGGCCAGAGACCCAGTACTTC.

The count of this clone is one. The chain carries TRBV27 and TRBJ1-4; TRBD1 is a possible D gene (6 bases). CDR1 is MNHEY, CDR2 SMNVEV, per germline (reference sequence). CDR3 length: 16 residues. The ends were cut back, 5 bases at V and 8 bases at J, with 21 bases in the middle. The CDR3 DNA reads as TGTGCCAGCAGTGGGCGCCCCAGGGGAGTAGGCGAAAAACTGTTTTTT. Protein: CASSGRPRGVGEKLFF.

The chain's CDR3 is CASSEIPGTHTYEQYF. DNA of the CDR3: TGTGCCAGCAGTGAGATACCCGGGACTCATACCTACGAGCAGTACTTC. This chain links TRBV6-1 with TRBJ2-7, with D possibly matching TRBD2 (6 bases). The CDR3 is made up of 16 amino acids. V lost 3 bases and J lost 2, with 17 bases in between. Germline V gene sequence: CDR1 MNHNS, CDR2 SASEGT.

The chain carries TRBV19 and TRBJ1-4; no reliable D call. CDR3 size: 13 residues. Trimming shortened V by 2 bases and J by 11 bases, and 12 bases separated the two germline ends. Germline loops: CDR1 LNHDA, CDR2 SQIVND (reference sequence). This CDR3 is CASSISQAAKLFF. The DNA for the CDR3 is TGTGCCAGTAGTATAAGTCAGGCTGCGAAACTGTTTTTT.